The 18 T cell receptor beta chains below come from one sample, sequenced in a study of control samples from healthy donors and cancer patients. Clones were read by immunoSEQ multiplex PCR, and TCRdb kept only the in-frame ones, dropping some. This table has about 410,000 clones, over 75% appearing once. The material sequenced was PBMCs. The receptors shown here come from a man aged 35 to 55 with head and neck cancer.

This clone is a singleton in its sample. This rearrangement joins TRBV19 to TRBJ2-7; TRBD1 aligns across 7 bases. Germline loops: CDR1 LNHDA, CDR2 SQIVND (reference sequence). The ends lost 6 bases at V and 6 bases at J; junction bases unmatched: 5. The CDR3 contains 12 residues. CDR3 protein: CASSMGQREQYF. CDR3 nucleotide sequence: TGTGCCAGTAGCATGGGACAGCGCGAGCAGTACTTC.

The J gene is TRBJ1-1, the V gene TRBV4-1; 8 positions agree with TRBD1. Germline V gene data show CDR1 as MGHRA and CDR2 as YSYEKL. This CDR3 is 14 amino acids long. With 4 bases clipped from V and 1 base from J, the junction kept 2 bases outside the gene matches. CDR3 amino acids: CASSLGTGNTEAFF. CDR3 bases: TGCGCCAGCAGCCTTGGGACAGGGAACACTGAAGCTTTCTTT.

The rearrangement joins TRBV28 to TRBJ1-2, with a weak D call TRBD1 (6 bases). Trimming took off 6 bases at V and 0 bases at J, with 23 bases between the two ends. The CDR3 has 18 amino acids. Germline CDR1 and CDR2: MDHEN and SYDVKM. This CDR3 reads CASSSVVLGGPANYGYTF. CDR3 nucleotides: TGTGCCAGCAGCTCAGTTGTCTTGGGGGGGCCAGCTAACTATGGCTACACCTTC.

The J gene is TRBJ1-2, the V gene TRBV18, with 8 positions matching TRBD1. Germline CDR1 and CDR2: KGHSH and LQKENI. This CDR3 region has 17 residues. V dropped 3 bases and J dropped 6; count of bases not matched to a gene: 15. CDR3 coding DNA: TGTGCCAGCTCACCGTCCGGGACAGGCGCGCGGTTCAATGGCTACACCTTC. This encodes CASSPSGTGARFNGYTF.

V is TRBV19 and J is TRBJ1-2; no clear D gene. This CDR3 spans 16 amino acids. From germline, CDR1 is LNHDA and CDR2 SQIVND (reference sequence). V lost 3 bases and J 8 bases, leaving 22 bases between the germline ends. DNA of the CDR3: TGTGCCAGTAGTATCTCCCACCCGGAGGTTCTAGGAGGCTACACCTTC. It is translated as CASSISHPEVLGGYTF.

The rearrangement joins TRBV28 to TRBJ2-7, with 9 bases fitting TRBD1. Per germline, CDR1 MDHEN and CDR2 SYDVKM. This CDR3 has 13 residues. Losses at the gene ends were 6 bases for V and 3 bases for J; bases not matched to a gene: 3. The CDR3 DNA reads as TGTGCCAGCAGATGGACAGGGGACTACGAGCAGTACTTC. Translation: CASRWTGDYEQYF.

The chain recombines TRBV19 with TRBJ1-4; possibly TRBD1 for D (5 bases). This CDR3 has 16 amino acids. CDR1 and CDR2 (germline): LNHDA, SQIVND (reference sequence). Trimming shortened V by 10 bases and J by 3 bases, and 21 bases separated the two germline ends. The CDR3 nucleotides are TGTGCCACCACCAGTGAGGGGTCCCGGGCTAATGAAAAACTGTTTTTT. Amino acid sequence: CATTSEGSRANEKLFF.

The rearrangement uses TRBV4-2 and TRBJ2-1; a possible D gene is TRBD2 (6 bases). The germline V gene has CDR1 LGHNA and CDR2 YNFKEQ. The V end lost 3 bases, the J end lost 2 bases, and 11 bases lay between the germline ends. The CDR3 totals 15 residues. CDR3 DNA: TGTGCCAGCAGCCATGTTAGCGGACCCTACAATGAGCAGTTCTTC. It codes for CASSHVSGPYNEQFF.

J is TRBJ1-2 and V is TRBV5-4; 7 bases are shared with TRBD1. This CDR3 comprises 13 residues. V was pared by 5 bases and J by 8 bases, with 9 bases of the junction left unmatched. Germline values: CDR1 SGHNT, CDR2 YYREEE (reference sequence). In DNA, the CDR3 is TGTGCCAGCAGTTCCCAGGGGGTAGAAGGCTACACCTTC. This codes for CASSSQGVEGYTF.

The chain is built from TRBV18 and TRBJ2-3; D perhaps matches TRBD2 (5 bases). With 6 bases removed from V and 0 bases from J, the gap between germline ends came to 16 bases. The length of the CDR3 is 16 residues. Germline V gives CDR1 KGHSH, CDR2 LQKENI. In nucleotides, the CDR3 is TGTGCCAGCTCCCCCGGATTCCGGGGTAGCACAGATACGCAGTATTTT. It translates to CASSPGFRGSTDTQYF.

The chain uses TRBV7-9 and TRBJ2-1, with a tentative D call TRBD1 (6 bases). The CDR3 has 16 residues. Germline V gene lookup returns CDR1 SEHNR and CDR2 FQNEAQ (reference sequence). The V gene lost 6 bases and the J gene lost 0 bases, with 15 bases spanning the gap. CDR3 sequence reads: CASSFWGPSSYNEQFF. CDR3 coding DNA: TGTGCCAGCAGTTTCTGGGGGCCGAGCTCCTACAATGAGCAGTTCTTC.

The V gene is TRBV6-5, the J gene TRBJ1-2; TRBD1 is a possible D gene (5 bases). The CDR3 consists of 13 residues. Germline lookup yields CDR1 MNHEY and CDR2 SVGAGI. CDR3 residues: CDEGTETNYGYTF. For the CDR3, the DNA is TGTGACGAAGGGACCGAAACTAACTATGGCTACACCTTC.

The rearrangement uses TRBV18 and TRBJ2-1; 8 nucleotides match TRBD1. Germline trimming cut 5 bases from V and 5 bases from J; bases unmatched to any gene: 5. The CDR3 has 14 residues. Per germline, CDR1 KGHSH and CDR2 LQKENI. The CDR3 DNA follows: TGTGCCAGCTCAGCGGGACAGGACCACAATGAGCAGTTCTTC. Translating gives CASSAGQDHNEQFF.

The V gene is TRBV18, the J gene TRBJ2-7; tentative D call: TRBD1 (5 bases). In germline, CDR1 is KGHSH, CDR2 LQKENI. V lost 3 bases and J lost 2, with 11 bases in between. The CDR3 spans 14 residues. For the CDR3, the DNA is TGTGCCAGCTCACCGACAGTAGGCACCTACGAGCAGTACTTC. Residues: CASSPTVGTYEQYF.

The V gene is TRBV3-1 (or the pseudogene TRBV3-2), the J gene TRBJ1-2; D possibly corresponds to TRBD1 (5 bases). Per the germline V gene, CDR1 is LGHDT and CDR2 is YNNKEL (reference sequence). V dropped 1 base and J dropped 5 bases, with 23 bases sitting between them. The CDR3 extends over 18 amino acids. CDR3 in amino acids: CASSQVVEGTNLSYGYTF. DNA for the CDR3: TGTGCCAGCAGCCAAGTGGTCGAAGGGACCAACCTGTCTTATGGCTACACCTTC.

The chain uses TRBV19 and TRBJ2-7; 10 bases align to TRBD1. V shed 6 bases and J 5 bases; nucleotides not matched to a gene: 10. The CDR3 consists of 15 residues. Germline assignment: CDR1 LNHDA and CDR2 SQIVND (reference sequence). CDR3 residues: CASSYPGQGRHEQYF. The CDR3 nucleotides read TGTGCCAGTAGCTACCCGGGACAGGGGAGGCACGAGCAGTACTTC.

The genes are TRBV5-1 and TRBJ2-7, with TRBD1 matching 8 bases. The CDR3 loop spans 15 amino acids. V was pared by 5 bases and J by 2 bases, with 9 bases of the junction left unmatched. The V gene's germline CDR1 is SGHRS and CDR2 YFSETQ. The CDR3 loop reads CASRPQGAEPYEQYF. The CDR3 nucleotides are TGCGCCAGCAGACCCCAGGGGGCCGAGCCCTACGAGCAGTACTTC.

This chain joins TRBV19 and TRBJ2-3; perhaps TRBD2 as D (5 bases). Germline lookup yields CDR1 LNHDA and CDR2 SQIVND (reference sequence). This CDR3 contains 14 residues. Trimming shortened V by 5 bases and J by 0 bases, and 9 bases separated the two germline ends. The CDR3 coding sequence is TGTGCCAGTAGTCAGCCGGGAAGCACAGATACGCAGTATTTT. Residues: CASSQPGSTDTQYF.